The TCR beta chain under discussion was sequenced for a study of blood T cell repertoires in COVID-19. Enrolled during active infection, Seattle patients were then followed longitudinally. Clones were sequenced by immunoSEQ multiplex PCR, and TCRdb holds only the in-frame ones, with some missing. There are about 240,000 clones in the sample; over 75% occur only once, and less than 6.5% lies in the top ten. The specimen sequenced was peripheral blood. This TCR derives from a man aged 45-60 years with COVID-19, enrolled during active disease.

CDR3 protein: CASSVSGTSEETQYF. CDR3 bases: TGTGCCAGCAGCGTTTCCGGGACTAGCGAAGAGACCCAGTACTTC. The chain couples TRBV9 to TRBJ2-5, with 10 bases lining up with TRBD2. Trimming at V came to 2 bases and at J to 3 bases, leaving 4 bases not matched to a gene. This CDR3 region has 15 residues. CDR1 SGDLS and CDR2 YYNGEE come from the germline V gene.